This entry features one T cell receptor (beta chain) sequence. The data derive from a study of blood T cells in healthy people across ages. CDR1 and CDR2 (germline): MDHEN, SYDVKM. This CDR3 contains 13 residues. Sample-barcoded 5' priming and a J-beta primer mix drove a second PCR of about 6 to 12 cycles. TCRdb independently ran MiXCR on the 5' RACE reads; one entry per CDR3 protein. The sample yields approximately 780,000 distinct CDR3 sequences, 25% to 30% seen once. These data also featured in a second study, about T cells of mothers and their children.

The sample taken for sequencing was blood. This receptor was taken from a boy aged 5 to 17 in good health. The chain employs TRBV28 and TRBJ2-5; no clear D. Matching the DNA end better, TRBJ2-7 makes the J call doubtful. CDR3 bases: TGTGCCAGCAGTGCAGTTGCGGCGTACGAGCAGTACTTC. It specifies CASSAVAAYEQYF.